This TCR beta chain was sequenced in a study of blood T cell repertoires in COVID-19. CDR3 length equals 16 residues. Germline V gene data show CDR1 as WNHNN and CDR2 as SYGVQD (reference sequence). V was pared by 0 bases and J by 1 base, with 12 bases between. This table comes from immunoSEQ multiplex PCR, and its TCRdb copy is limited to in-frame clones, with some not included. This table has 200,000 to 300,000 clones, 86% appearing once. Material for sequencing was peripheral blood. This chain connects TRBV10-1 to TRBJ2-5; the D gene is possibly TRBD2 (5 bases). This clonotype was sampled from an elderly man with acute or convalescent COVID-19. CDR3: CASSESLGRGQETQYF. As DNA, the CDR3 is TGCGCCAGCAGTGAGTCCCTCGGACGGGGCCAAGAGACCCAGTACTTC.